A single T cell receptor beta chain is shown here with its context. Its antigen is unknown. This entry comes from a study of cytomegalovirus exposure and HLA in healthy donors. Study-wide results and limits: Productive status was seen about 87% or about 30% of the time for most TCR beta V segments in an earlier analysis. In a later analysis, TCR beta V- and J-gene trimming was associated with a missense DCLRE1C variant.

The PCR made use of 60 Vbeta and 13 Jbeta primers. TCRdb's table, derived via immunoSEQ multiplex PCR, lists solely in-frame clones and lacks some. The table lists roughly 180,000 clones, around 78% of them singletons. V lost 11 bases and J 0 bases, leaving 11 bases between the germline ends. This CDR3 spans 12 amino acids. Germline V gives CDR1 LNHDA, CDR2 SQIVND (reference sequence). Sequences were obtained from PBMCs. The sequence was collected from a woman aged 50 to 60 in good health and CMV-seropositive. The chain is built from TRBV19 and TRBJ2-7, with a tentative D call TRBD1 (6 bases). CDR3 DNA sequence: TGTGCCGGCGGACAGTACTCCTACGAGCAGTACTTC. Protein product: CAGGQYSYEQYF.